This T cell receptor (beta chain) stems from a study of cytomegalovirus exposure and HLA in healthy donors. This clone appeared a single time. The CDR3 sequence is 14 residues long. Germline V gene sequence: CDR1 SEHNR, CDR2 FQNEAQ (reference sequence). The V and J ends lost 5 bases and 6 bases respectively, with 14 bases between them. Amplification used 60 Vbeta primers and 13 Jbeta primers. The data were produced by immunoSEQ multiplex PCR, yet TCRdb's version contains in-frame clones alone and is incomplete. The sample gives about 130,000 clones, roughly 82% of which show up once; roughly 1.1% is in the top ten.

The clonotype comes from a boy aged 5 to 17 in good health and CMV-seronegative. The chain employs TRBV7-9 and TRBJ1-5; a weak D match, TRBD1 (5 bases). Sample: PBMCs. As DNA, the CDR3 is TGTGCCAGCAGCCATCCAGGGTCGTCTCAGCCCCAGCATTTT. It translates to CASSHPGSSQPQHF.